Presented here are 17 T cell receptor beta chains from one specimen sequenced in a study of T cell changes during pregnancy in multiple sclerosis. TCRdb's copy holds only in-frame clones and misses some; the assay was immunoSEQ multiplex PCR. The sample holds roughly 89,000 clones, approximately 95% seen once. Here the sequenced sample was peripheral blood, taken after pregnancy. All receptors come from a female donor in good health, enrolled as a control in a pregnancy study.

CDR3 sequence reads: CASSLYRQVGQKLFF. The CDR3 region has the DNA TGTGCCAGCAGTTTATACCGACAGGTTGGGCAAAAACTGTTTTTT. The chain recombines TRBV28 with TRBJ1-4, with D perhaps TRBD1 (6 bases). Germline lookup yields CDR1 MDHEN and CDR2 SYDVKM. The V end lost 1 base, the J end lost 9 bases, and 15 bases lay between the germline ends. The CDR3 is 15 amino acids. Supplemented by reference TRBV28 and TRBJ1-4, the full variable domain reads DVKVTQSSRYLVKRTGEKVFLECVQDMDHENMFWYRQDPGLGLRLIYFSYDVKMKEKGDIPEGYSVSREKKERFSLILESASTNQTSMYLCASSLYRQVGQKLFFGSGTQLSVL.

This clone was detected only once. The J gene is TRBJ1-3, the V gene TRBV6-1, with D uncertain. Germline CDR1 and CDR2: MNHNS and SASEGT. Trimming took off 6 bases at V and 4 bases at J, with 16 bases between the two ends. The CDR3 spans 15 residues. CDR3 region: CASSETTKRGNTIYF. CDR3 bases: TGTGCCAGCAGCGAAACAACCAAGCGCGGAAACACCATATATTTT.

The rearrangement uses TRBV27 and TRBJ1-1, with a weak D call TRBD1 (5 bases). The CDR3 contains 14 residues. V was trimmed by 6 bases and J by 2 bases, leaving 13 bases between them. The V gene's germline CDR1 is MNHEY and CDR2 SMNVEV (reference sequence). CDR3 sequence reads: CASSLLGVNTEAFF. In DNA form, the CDR3 reads TGTGCCAGCAGCCTTTTAGGGGTTAACACTGAAGCTTTCTTT.

The V and J genes are TRBV13 and TRBJ2-3, with TRBD1 as a possible D gene (6 bases). Trimming pared 2 bases from V and 4 bases from J, leaving 16 bases between. Germline CDR1 reads PRHDT; CDR2 reads FYEKMQ (reference sequence). This CDR3 contains 16 residues. In nucleotides, the CDR3 is TGTGCCAGCAGCTTATATGGGGACAAGCTGTCAGATACGCAGTATTTT. Amino acids: CASSLYGDKLSDTQYF.

CDR3 sequence reads: CASSFDTTGELFF. The CDR3 DNA reads TGTGCCAGCAGCTTCGACACAACCGGGGAGCTGTTTTTT. J is TRBJ2-2 and V is TRBV7-9, with D unresolved. The CDR3 contains 13 residues. Per the germline V gene, CDR1 is SEHNR and CDR2 is FQNEAQ (reference sequence). Between the trimmed V and J ends, which lost 3 bases and 5 bases, there was a span of 7 bases.

Ten or more counts support this clone. V gene TRBV25-1 combines with J gene TRBJ2-2; D is perhaps TRBD1 (5 bases). Germline lookup yields CDR1 MGHDK and CDR2 SYGVNS. CDR3 size: 14 residues. V shed 1 base and J shed 3 bases, with 6 bases lying between them. CDR3 sequence (DNA): TGTGCCAGCAGTGAATCCAGGGACACCGGGGAGCTGTTTTTT. Protein sequence: CASSESRDTGELFF.

The chain is built from TRBV11-3 and TRBJ2-5; 7 nucleotides align to TRBD2. CDR1 is SGHNT and CDR2 is YENEEA in the germline V gene. CDR3 length: 11 residues. V shed 4 bases and J 9 bases; nucleotides not matched to a gene: 2. The CDR3 DNA sequence: TGTGCCAGCAGCTCAAGCGGGGCCCAGTACTTC. Translated: CASSSSGAQYF.

V is TRBV29-1 and J is TRBJ1-1; D gene uncertain. Trimming pared 6 bases from V and 1 base from J, leaving 12 bases between. This CDR3 is built from 13 residues. Germline CDR1 and CDR2: SQVTM and ANQGSEA. CDR3 DNA sequence: TGCAGCGTGACGACCGGAGGGAACACTGAAGCTTTCTTT. Residues: CSVTTGGNTEAFF. Complete variable domain (other parts from reference TRBV29-1 and TRBJ1-1): SAVISQKPSRDICQRGTSLTIQCQVDSQVTMMFWYRQQPGQSLTLIATANQGSEATYESGFVIDKFPISRPNLTFSTLTVSNMSPEDSSIYLCSVTTGGNTEAFFGQGTRLTVV.

This chain uses TRBV7-2 with TRBJ1-1; D uncertain. The CDR3 spans 13 residues. Germline lookup yields CDR1 SGHTA and CDR2 FQGNSA. The V and J ends lost 6 bases and 7 bases respectively, with 15 bases between them. CDR3 sequence: CASSPTLPGEAFF. The CDR3 region has the DNA TGTGCCAGCAGTCCCACCCTCCCGGGTGAAGCTTTCTTT.

The chain carries TRBV25-1 and TRBJ1-1; TRBD1 agrees at 10 bases. This CDR3 is built from 14 residues. With 3 bases clipped from V and 4 bases from J, the junction kept 2 bases outside the gene matches. Per the germline V gene, CDR1 is MGHDK and CDR2 is SYGVNS. As DNA, the CDR3 is TGTGCCAGCAGTGATTGGACAGGGGGCACTGAAGCTTTCTTT. This gives the protein CASSDWTGGTEAFF.

This chain uses TRBV15 with TRBJ2-2, with 11 bases lining up with TRBD2. There are 16 residues in the CDR3. Germline V CDR1 and CDR2: LNHNV, YYDKDF (reference sequence). V was pared by 5 bases and J by 6 bases, with 8 bases of the junction left unmatched. CDR3 region: CATSSGSGRAPGELFF. In DNA form, the CDR3 reads TGTGCCACCAGCTCGGGTAGCGGGAGGGCCCCCGGGGAGCTGTTTTTT.

V usage is TRBV27 and J usage is TRBJ2-3; 11 positions agree with TRBD2. Germline values: CDR1 MNHEY, CDR2 SMNVEV (reference sequence). This CDR3 comprises 15 residues. Germline trimming cut 5 bases from V and 4 bases from J; bases unmatched to any gene: 5. The CDR3 protein is CASSVLAGVADTQYF. The CDR3 nucleotides read TGTGCCAGCAGTGTACTAGCGGGAGTCGCAGATACGCAGTATTTT.

The genes are TRBV5-1 and TRBJ2-5; possibly TRBD2 for D (7 bases). Germline V lookup: CDR1 SGHRS, CDR2 YFSETQ. Trimming cost V 5 bases and J 1 base, with 15 bases left between them. The CDR3 is 15 amino acids. The CDR3 is CASRRGGGLQETQYF. For the CDR3, the DNA is TGCGCCAGCAGGAGGGGGGGAGGCCTCCAAGAGACCCAGTACTTC.

The J gene is TRBJ2-4, the V gene TRBV28; TRBD1 matches 10 bases. CDR3 length equals 18 residues. Losses at the gene ends were 3 bases for V and 1 base for J; bases not matched to a gene: 9. Germline lookup yields CDR1 MDHEN and CDR2 SYDVKM. The CDR3 region has the DNA TGTGCCAGCAGTTTTACCGGGACAGGGGCCCTCGCCAAAAACATTCAGTACTTC. Residues: CASSFTGTGALAKNIQYF. The full variable domain, its missing parts supplied by reference TRBV28 and TRBJ2-4, is DVKVTQSSRYLVKRTGEKVFLECVQDMDHENMFWYRQDPGLGLRLIYFSYDVKMKEKGDIPEGYSVSREKKERFSLILESASTNQTSMYLCASSFTGTGALAKNIQYFGAGTRLSVL.

The chain employs TRBV7-9 and TRBJ2-7, with a weak D call TRBD1 (6 bases). Per germline, CDR1 SEHNR and CDR2 FQNEAQ (reference sequence). V was cut by 11 bases and J by 1 base, with 12 bases left in between. The CDR3 is 12 amino acids. The CDR3 nucleotides are TGTGCCGTCAGGGGACGTTCCTACGAGCAGTACTTC. Encoded protein: CAVRGRSYEQYF.

This clone showed up just once. The V call is TRBV29-1, the J call TRBJ1-4; the match to TRBD1 covers 7 bases. CDR1 is SQVTM and CDR2 is ANQGSEA in the germline V gene. The CDR3 has 14 residues. The ends lost 7 bases at V and 6 bases at J; junction bases unmatched: 11. CDR3 amino acids: CSARTGVGHEKLFF. The CDR3 nucleotides read TGCAGCGCAAGGACAGGCGTAGGGCATGAAAAACTGTTTTTT.

The gene calls are TRBV10-3 and TRBJ2-7; 9 bases fit TRBD2. This CDR3 is 13 amino acids long. Germline V CDR1 and CDR2: ENHRY, SYGVKD. V lost 4 bases to trimming and J lost 3 bases; unmatched junction nucleotides: 1. The CDR3 DNA sequence: TGTGCCATCAGTGCGACTAGCGGCTACGAGCAGTACTTC. This sequence encodes CAISATSGYEQYF.